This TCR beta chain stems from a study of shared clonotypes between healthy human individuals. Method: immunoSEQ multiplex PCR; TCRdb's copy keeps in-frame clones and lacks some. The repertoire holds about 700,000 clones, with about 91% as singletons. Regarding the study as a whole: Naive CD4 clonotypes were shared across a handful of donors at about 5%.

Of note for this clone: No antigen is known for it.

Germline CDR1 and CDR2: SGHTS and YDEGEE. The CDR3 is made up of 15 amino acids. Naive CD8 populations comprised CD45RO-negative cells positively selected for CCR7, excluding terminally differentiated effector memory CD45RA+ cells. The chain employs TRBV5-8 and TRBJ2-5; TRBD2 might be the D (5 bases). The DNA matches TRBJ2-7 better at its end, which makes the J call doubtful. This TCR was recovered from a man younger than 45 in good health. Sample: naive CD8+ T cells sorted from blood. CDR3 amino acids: CATPFSRGIRYEQYF. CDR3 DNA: TGTGCCACCCCCTTTTCCCGGGGTATCCGCTACGAGCAGTACTTC.